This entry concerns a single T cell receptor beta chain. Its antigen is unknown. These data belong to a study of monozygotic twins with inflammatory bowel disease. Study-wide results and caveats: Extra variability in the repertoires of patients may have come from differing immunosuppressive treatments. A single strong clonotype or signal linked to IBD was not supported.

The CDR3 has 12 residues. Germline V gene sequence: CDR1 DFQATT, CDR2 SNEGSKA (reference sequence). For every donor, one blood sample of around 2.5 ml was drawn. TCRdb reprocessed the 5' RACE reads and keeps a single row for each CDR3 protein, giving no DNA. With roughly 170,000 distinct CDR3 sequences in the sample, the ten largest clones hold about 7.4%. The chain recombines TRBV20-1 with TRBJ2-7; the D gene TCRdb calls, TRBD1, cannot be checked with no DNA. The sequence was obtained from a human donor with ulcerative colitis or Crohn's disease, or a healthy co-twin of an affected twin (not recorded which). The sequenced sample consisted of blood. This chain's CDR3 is CSARVRAREQYF.